The rows below give T cell receptor beta chains drawn from one sample of a study of blood T cell repertoires in COVID-19. Produced via immunoSEQ multiplex PCR; TCRdb's table is partial and in-frame only. The repertoire holds approximately 180,000 clones, with around 85% as singletons. Sequencing input: peripheral blood. The origin of the receptors is a man aged 55 to 70 with acute or convalescent COVID-19. The CDR3 runs from the conserved cysteine through the conserved F or W. The order of the fields is J gene, V gene, CDR3 protein.

>TRBJ1-5|TRBV5-1
CASSPGQERQPQHF
>TRBJ1-4|TRBV5-1
CASSLGDRPNEKLFF
>TRBJ2-1|TRBV4-1
CASSQGLAGGSYNEQFF
>TRBJ2-7|TRBV28
CASSLTTRGPYEQYF
>TRBJ2-7|TRBV28
CASSPWTTDSYEQYF
>TRBJ2-7|TRBV12-3/TRBV12-4
CASSRTGGYEQYF
>TRBJ2-7|TRBV5-1
CASSTQAGEGDEQYF
>TRBJ1-5|TRBV5-5
CASSPAPTLSNQPQHF
>TRBJ2-5|TRBV4-1
CASSRGTVQETQYF
>TRBJ1-5|TRBV6-5
CASTPGTRWNQPQHF
>TRBJ2-5|TRBV28
CASSPGQTQETQYF
>TRBJ2-1|TRBV6-6
CASSPPGGSSYNEQFF
>TRBJ1-2|TRBV28
CASSLSGPGGGADGYTF
>TRBJ1-2|TRBV29-1
CSAWIREDYGYTF
>TRBJ2-7|TRBV3-1/TRBV3-2
CASSLGGSDEQYF
>TRBJ2-2|TRBV28
CASSKSTILNTGELFF
>TRBJ2-7|TRBV12-3/TRBV12-4
CASSLRTTYEQYF
>TRBJ2-3|TRBV6-5
CASKSGSMADTQYF
>TRBJ1-1|TRBV2
CASSEPTVIAFF
>TRBJ2-2|TRBV28
CAIFGTGELFF
>TRBJ1-5|TRBV7-8
CASSAGTYNQPQHF
>TRBJ1-1|TRBV24-1
CATSDPGEYEAFF
>TRBJ1-1|TRBV3-1/TRBV3-2
CASSRRTENTEAFF
>TRBJ2-2|TRBV10-3
CAIMAGAGAFTGELFF
>TRBJ2-3|TRBV7-3
CASSLASPGSGEDTQYF
>TRBJ2-1|TRBV7-9
CASSLGRLAYHNEQFF